Listed below are T cell receptor beta chains from one sample, sequenced in a study of shared clonotypes between healthy human individuals. This table comes from immunoSEQ multiplex PCR, and its TCRdb copy is limited to in-frame clones, with some not included. The data contain roughly 2,300,000 clones, less than 95% of them seen just once; the ten biggest clones take up 0.37%. Input material: naive CD4+ T cells from PBMCs. These receptors all stem from a man younger than 35 in good health. Some clones in this sample may be carry-over from other donors' samples. Each CDR3 is given with its conserved first and last residue. The D gene is left open where the match is weak. Clone size is not always given. Where it is, it says once, few, many or a class for expanded clones.

>NA|TRBV5-1|TRBD1|TRBJ1-2
CASSATTGSYGYTF
TGCGCCAGCAGCGCGACGACAGGGAGCTATGGCTACACCTTC
>NA|TRBV28|NA|TRBJ2-4
CASSHTGAAKNIQYF
TGTGCCAGCAGCCACACGGGAGCGGCCAAAAACATTCAGTACTTC
>NA|TRBV20-1|NA|TRBJ2-5
CSARGSETQYF
TGCAGTGCCAGGGGCTCGGAGACCCAGTACTTC
>NA|TRBV29-1|NA|TRBJ2-1
CSVVIGTAIYNEQFF
TGCAGCGTTGTAATCGGGACCGCTATCTACAATGAGCAGTTCTTC
>NA|TRBV15|TRBD2|TRBJ2-3
CATSRGTSGRMTDTQYF
TGTGCCACCAGCAGGGGGACTAGCGGGAGGATGACAGATACGCAGTATTTT
>NA|TRBV10-3|TRBD1|TRBJ1-1
CAISEPGQGARTEAFF
TGTGCCATCAGTGAACCGGGACAGGGGGCGCGGACTGAAGCTTTCTTT
>NA|TRBV7-3|NA|TRBJ2-1
CASSVDPSSYNEQFF
TGTGCCAGCAGCGTTGATCCTAGCTCCTACAATGAGCAGTTCTTC
>NA|TRBV19|TRBD1|TRBJ2-1
CASTLRAGGDEQFF
TGTGCCAGTACCCTGAGGGCAGGGGGAGATGAGCAGTTCTTC
>NA|TRBV5-1|NA|TRBJ1-4
CASSLGTLEKLFF
TGCGCCAGCAGCTTGGGAACGTTGGAAAAACTGTTTTTT
>NA|TRBV7-6|NA|TRBJ2-7
CASSTESAPYYEQYF
TGTGCCAGCAGCACAGAGAGTGCGCCGTACTACGAGCAGTACTTC
>NA|TRBV2|TRBD1|TRBJ2-3
CASSVEQGATDTQYF
TGTGCCAGCAGTGTCGAACAGGGGGCCACAGATACGCAGTATTTT
>few|TRBV6-5|NA|TRBJ1-1
CASSYRVIGTEAFF
TGTGCCAGCAGTTACCGGGTAATAGGGACTGAAGCTTTCTTT
>NA|TRBV4-2|NA|TRBJ1-5
CASSQGIMMGQPQHF
TGTGCCAGCAGCCAAGGAATTATGATGGGGCAGCCCCAGCATTTT
>NA|TRBV7-9|NA|TRBJ2-7
CASSEYTGSYEQYF
TGTGCCAGCAGCGAATACACAGGCTCCTACGAGCAGTACTTC
>NA|TRBV4-2|TRBD2|TRBJ2-3
CASSQRGLAGSTDTQYF
TGTGCCAGCAGCCAGAGGGGACTAGCGGGTAGCACAGATACGCAGTATTTT
>NA|TRBV11-2|NA|TRBJ2-7
CASSWYGGASYEQYF
TGTGCCAGCAGCTGGTATGGTGGAGCCTCCTACGAGCAGTACTTC
>NA|TRBV25-1|NA|TRBJ2-5
CASSELAQSQETQYF
TGTGCCAGCAGTGAATTAGCCCAATCCCAAGAGACCCAGTACTTC
>NA|TRBV6-5|NA|TRBJ2-7
CASARNPYAYEQYF
TGTGCCAGCGCGCGGAATCCATATGCCTACGAGCAGTACTTC
>NA|TRBV29-1|NA|TRBJ2-6
CSVASSGANVLTF
TGCAGCGTTGCCTCATCTGGGGCCAACGTCCTGACTTTC
>NA|TRBV7-2|TRBD1|TRBJ1-5
CASSLAAGGPNQPQHF
TGTGCCAGCAGCTTAGCGGCAGGGGGTCCAAATCAGCCCCAGCATTTT
>NA|TRBV9|NA|TRBJ2-3
CASSRGGGSADTQYF
TGTGCCAGCAGCCGCGGGGGCGGGAGCGCAGATACGCAGTATTTT
>NA|TRBV11-2|TRBD2|TRBJ2-7
CASSLEGGSSYEQYF
TGTGCCAGCAGCTTAGAGGGCGGGAGCTCCTACGAGCAGTACTTC
>NA|TRBV29-1|NA|TRBJ2-6
CSVESGGANVLTF
TGCAGCGTTGAGAGCGGTGGGGCCAACGTCCTGACTTTC
>NA|TRBV7-9|NA|TRBJ2-3
CASSKTPGRTDTQYF
TGTGCCAGCAGCAAAACCCCGGGACGCACAGATACGCAGTATTTT
>NA|TRBV2|TRBD2|TRBJ2-5
CASSGLAGSHQETQYF
TGTGCCAGCAGTGGACTAGCGGGATCCCACCAAGAGACCCAGTACTTC